This T cell receptor (beta chain) was captured by sequencing in a study of CD8 T cells in ankylosing spondylitis. Study-level results: A TCR beta motif of under ten highly homologous variants appeared characteristic of ankylosing spondylitis blood. Relatively rare in peripheral blood, disease-linked clones were also CD8+. There was reportedly significant enrichment of clones that were disease-linked in matched ankylosing spondylitis synovial fluid. Reactive arthritis synovial fluid and blood previously showed some of these motif variants.

It was by quantitative 5'-RACE with molecular barcodes that TCR beta libraries were made. TCRdb ran MiXCR on the 5' RACE reads and lists one entry per CDR3 protein. The sample includes over 700,000 distinct CDR3 sequences, around a fifth of them seen just once. The V and J ends lost 6 bases and 3 bases, in that order; junction bases with no gene match: 6. Germline V gene sequence: CDR1 SNHLY, CDR2 FYNNEI. The CDR3 length is 14 residues. Comments on this clonotype: Its target is unknown.

Sequencing was done on a sample of blood, either unsorted or a sorted T cell fraction (not recorded which). The J gene is TRBJ2-5, the V gene TRBV2; 8 bases fit TRBD1. The source of this sequence is a male donor with ankylosing spondylitis. The CDR3 sequence is CASSPRTGKETQYF. The CDR3 DNA reads as TGTGCCAGCAGCCCTAGGACAGGGAAAGAGACCCAGTACTTC.